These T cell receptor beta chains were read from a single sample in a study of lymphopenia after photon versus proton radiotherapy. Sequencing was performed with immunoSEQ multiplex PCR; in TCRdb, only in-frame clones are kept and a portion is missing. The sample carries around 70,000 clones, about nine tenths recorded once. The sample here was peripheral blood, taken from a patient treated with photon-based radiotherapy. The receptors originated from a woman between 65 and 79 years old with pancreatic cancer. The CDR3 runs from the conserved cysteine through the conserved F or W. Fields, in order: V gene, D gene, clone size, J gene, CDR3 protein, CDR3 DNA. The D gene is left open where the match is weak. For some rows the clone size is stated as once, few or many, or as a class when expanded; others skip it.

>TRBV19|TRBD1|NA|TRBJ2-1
CASSIVTGNRVNEQFF
TGTGCCAGTAGTATTGTGACAGGGAATAGGGTCAATGAGCAGTTCTTC
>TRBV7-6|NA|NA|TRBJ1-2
CASSLSPADYGYTF
TGTGCCAGCAGCTTGTCCCCCGCAGACTATGGCTACACCTTC
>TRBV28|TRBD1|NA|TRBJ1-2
CASSLPATGGGYTF
TGTGCCAGCAGTTTGCCCGCTACAGGGGGTGGCTACACCTTC
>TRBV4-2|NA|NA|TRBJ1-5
CASSPTGGQPQHF
TGTGCCAGCAGCCCCACCGGAGGACAGCCCCAGCATTTT
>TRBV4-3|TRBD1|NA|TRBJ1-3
CASSLGQISGNTIYF
TGCGCCAGCAGCCTGGGACAGATCTCTGGAAACACCATATATTTT
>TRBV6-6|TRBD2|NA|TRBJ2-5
CASSLRLAGQETQYF
TGTGCCAGCAGCCTCAGACTAGCGGGGCAAGAGACCCAGTACTTC
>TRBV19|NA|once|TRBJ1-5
CASSIEWGNQPQHF
TGTGCCAGTAGTATAGAATGGGGGAATCAGCCCCAGCATTTT
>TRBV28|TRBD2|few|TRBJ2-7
CASSFSGSGYEQYF
TGTGCCAGCAGTTTTAGCGGGAGTGGGTACGAGCAGTACTTC
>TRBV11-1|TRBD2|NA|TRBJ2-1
CASSSTRTSSYEQFF
TGTGCCAGCAGCTCCACGAGGACTAGCAGCTATGAGCAGTTCTTC
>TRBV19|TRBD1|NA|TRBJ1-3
CASAGTGGNTIYF
TGTGCCAGCGCCGGGACAGGGGGAAACACCATATATTTT
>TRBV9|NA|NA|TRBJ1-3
CASSATDSSGNTIYF
TGTGCCAGCAGCGCGACGGATTCCTCTGGAAACACCATATATTTT
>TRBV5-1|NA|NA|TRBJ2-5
CASSSGPGETQYF
TGCGCCAGCAGCTCGGGACCTGGAGAGACCCAGTACTTC
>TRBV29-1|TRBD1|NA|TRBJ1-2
CSAVGQGGIGYTF
TGCAGCGCCGTGGGACAGGGGGGTATTGGCTACACCTTC
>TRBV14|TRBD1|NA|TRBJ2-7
CASSQAGQGVYEQYF
TGTGCCAGCAGCCAAGCGGGACAGGGGGTGTACGAGCAGTACTTC
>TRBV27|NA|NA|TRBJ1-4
CASSFSGTNEKLFF
TGTGCCAGCAGTTTCTCGGGGACCAATGAAAAACTGTTTTTT
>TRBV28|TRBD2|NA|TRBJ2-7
CASSSIPSSGSANEQYF
TGTGCCAGCAGTTCGATCCCCTCCAGCGGGAGTGCCAACGAGCAGTACTTC
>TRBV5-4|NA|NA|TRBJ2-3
CASSTRPSTQYF
TGTGCCAGCAGCACACGGCCCAGTACGCAGTATTTT
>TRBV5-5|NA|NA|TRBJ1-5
CASSLERDQPQHF
TGTGCCAGCAGCTTGGAAAGGGATCAGCCCCAGCATTTT
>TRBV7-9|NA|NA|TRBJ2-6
CASSPKTGSSGANVLTF
TGTGCCAGCAGCCCCAAAACGGGGTCCTCTGGGGCCAACGTCCTGACTTTC
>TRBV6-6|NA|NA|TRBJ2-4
CASSYSGIQYF
TGTGCCAGCAGTTACAGCGGGATTCAGTACTTC
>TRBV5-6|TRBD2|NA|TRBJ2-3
CASSLVVAGGRDTQYF
TGTGCCAGCAGCTTGGTGGTAGCGGGAGGGCGAGATACGCAGTATTTT
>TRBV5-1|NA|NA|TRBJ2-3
CASSLRGAADTQYF
TGCGCCAGCAGCTTGAGGGGGGCGGCCGATACGCAGTATTTT
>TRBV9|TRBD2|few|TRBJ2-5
CASSGGGPQETQYF
TGTGCCAGCAGTGGGGGGGGTCCTCAAGAGACCCAGTACTTC
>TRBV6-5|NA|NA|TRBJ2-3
CATSPAPPKGDTQYF
TGTGCGACCTCCCCCGCACCACCTAAGGGGGATACGCAGTATTTT
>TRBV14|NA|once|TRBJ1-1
CASNQIDWTDENTEAFF
TGTGCCAGCAACCAGATTGATTGGACAGATGAGAACACTGAAGCTTTCTTT
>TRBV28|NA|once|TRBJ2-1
CASSSSPRTYNEQFF
TGTGCCAGCAGTTCTTCACCAAGAACCTACAATGAGCAGTTCTTC
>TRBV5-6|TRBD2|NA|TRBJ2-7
CASSLAPGGEQYF
TGTGCCAGCAGCTTGGCCCCGGGAGGGGAGCAGTACTTC
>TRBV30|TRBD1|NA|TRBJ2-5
CAWSPGQGRQETQYF
TGTGCCTGGAGTCCGGGACAGGGTCGGCAAGAGACCCAGTACTTC
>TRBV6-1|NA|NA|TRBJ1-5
CASMTTDWQPQHF
TGTGCCAGCATGACCACCGATTGGCAGCCCCAGCATTTT
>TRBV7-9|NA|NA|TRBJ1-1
CASGDRNTEAFF
TGTGCCAGCGGCGACAGGAACACTGAAGCTTTCTTT
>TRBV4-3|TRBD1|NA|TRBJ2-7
CASSHVGQGAGEQYF
TGCGCCAGCAGCCACGTGGGACAGGGGGCTGGCGAGCAGTACTTC
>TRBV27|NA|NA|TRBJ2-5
CASSSRDLVTQYF
TGTGCCAGCAGTTCTCGGGATCTGGTGACCCAGTACTTC
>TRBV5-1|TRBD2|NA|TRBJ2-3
CASSGGGGGTDTQYF
TGCGCCAGCAGCGGCGGGGGAGGTGGCACAGATACGCAGTATTTT
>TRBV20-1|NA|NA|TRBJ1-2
CSVEINYGYTF
TGCAGTGTTGAGATTAACTATGGCTACACCTTC
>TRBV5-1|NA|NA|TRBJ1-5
CASNLDPDSSNQPQHF
TGCGCCAGCAACCTAGACCCGGACAGCAGCAATCAGCCCCAGCATTTT
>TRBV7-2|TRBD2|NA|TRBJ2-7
CASSGTSGSSYEQYF
TGTGCCAGCAGCGGGACTAGCGGGAGCTCCTACGAGCAGTACTTC
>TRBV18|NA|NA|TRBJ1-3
CASSPGGRNTIYF
TGTGCCAGCTCACCCGGGGGACGAAACACCATATATTTT
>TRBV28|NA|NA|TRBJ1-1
CASSTRQGGRTEAFF
TGTGCCAGCAGTACCCGACAAGGGGGGCGGACTGAAGCTTTCTTT
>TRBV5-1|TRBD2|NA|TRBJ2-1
CASSSGTSGFNEQFF
TGCGCCAGCAGCTCCGGGACTAGCGGGTTTAATGAGCAGTTCTTC
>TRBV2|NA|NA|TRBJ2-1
CASGLDRNSYNEQFF
TGTGCCAGCGGGCTCGACAGGAACTCTTACAATGAGCAGTTCTTC
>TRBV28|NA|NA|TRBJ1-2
CASSFIRGDGYTF
TGTGCCAGCAGTTTTATCCGGGGAGATGGCTACACCTTC
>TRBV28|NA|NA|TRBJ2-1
CASSPGPNKWNEQFF
TGTGCCAGCAGTCCCGGACCCAACAAGTGGAATGAGCAGTTCTTC
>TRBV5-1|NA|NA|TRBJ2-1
CASSWGRMPYEQFF
TGCGCCAGCAGCTGGGGACGGATGCCCTATGAGCAGTTCTTC
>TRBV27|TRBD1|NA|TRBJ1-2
CASSITGTQGARYTF
TGTGCCAGCAGTATAACCGGGACACAGGGGGCTCGCTACACCTTC
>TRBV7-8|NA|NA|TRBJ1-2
CASSFSDGTNYGYTF
TGTGCCAGCAGCTTCTCGGACGGGACTAACTATGGCTACACCTTC
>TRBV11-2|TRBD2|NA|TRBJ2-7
CASSPLTSGSPSSYEQYF
TGTGCCAGCAGCCCCCTGACTAGCGGGAGCCCGAGCTCCTACGAGCAGTACTTC
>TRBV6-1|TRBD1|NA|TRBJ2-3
CASSDWTGHTDTQYF
TGTGCCAGCAGTGATTGGACAGGACACACAGATACGCAGTATTTT
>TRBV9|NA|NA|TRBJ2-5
CASSAGHEETQYF
TGTGCCAGCAGCGCGGGACACGAGGAGACCCAGTACTTC
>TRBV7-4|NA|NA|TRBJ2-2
CASSLTGTNPGELFF
TGTGCCAGCAGCTTGACAGGGACTAATCCCGGGGAGCTGTTTTTT
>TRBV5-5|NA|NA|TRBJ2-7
CASSAGLLQYF
TGTGCCAGCAGCGCAGGACTATTGCAGTACTTC
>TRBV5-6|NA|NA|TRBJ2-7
CASSLDGSWNEQYF
TGTGCCAGCAGCTTGGACGGGAGCTGGAACGAGCAGTACTTC